The clone carrying this TCR beta chain was observed a few times. This specimen comes from a study of early T cells in non-severe SARS-CoV-2 infection. CDR3 length: 16 residues. Trimming took 3 bases from V and 1 from J, leaving 15 bases between them. Germline CDR1 SGHAT, CDR2 FQNNGV. The TCR library protocol attached unique molecular identifiers to the individual cDNA molecules. A single record per CDR3 protein comes from TCRdb applying MiXCR to the 5' RACE reads. The sample has about 30,000 distinct CDR3 sequences; roughly 5.1% are singletons. The sequence was collected from an adult who was a healthcare worker with PCR-confirmed SARS-CoV-2 infection or an uninfected control (not recorded which). The chain uses TRBV11-2 and TRBJ1-1; D remains ambiguous. The sequenced sample was whole blood. The CDR3 sequence is CASSLSRNQPNTEAFF. The CDR3 coding sequence is TGTGCCAGCAGCTTGAGTAGGAACCAACCGAACACTGAAGCTTTCTTT. The full variable domain, in which reference TRBV11-2 and TRBJ1-1 provide the parts outside the CDR3, is EAGVAQSPRYKIIEKRQSVAFWCNPISGHATLYWYQQILGQGPKLLIQFQNNGVVDDSQLPKDRFSAERLKGVDSTLKIQPAKLEDSAVYLCASSLSRNQPNTEAFFGQGTRLTVV.